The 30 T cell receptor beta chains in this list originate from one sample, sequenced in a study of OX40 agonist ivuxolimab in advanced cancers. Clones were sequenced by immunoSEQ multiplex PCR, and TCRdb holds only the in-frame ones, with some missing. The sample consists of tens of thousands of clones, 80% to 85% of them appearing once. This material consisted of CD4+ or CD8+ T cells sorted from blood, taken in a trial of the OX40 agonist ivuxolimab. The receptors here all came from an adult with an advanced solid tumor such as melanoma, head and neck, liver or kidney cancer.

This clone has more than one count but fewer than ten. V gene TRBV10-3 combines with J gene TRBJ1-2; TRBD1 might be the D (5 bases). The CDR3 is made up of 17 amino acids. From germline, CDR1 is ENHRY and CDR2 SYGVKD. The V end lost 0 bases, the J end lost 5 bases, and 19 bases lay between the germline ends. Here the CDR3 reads CAISESGRATEKYGYTF. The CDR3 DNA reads TGTGCCATCAGTGAGTCAGGCAGGGCTACAGAGAAGTATGGCTACACCTTC.

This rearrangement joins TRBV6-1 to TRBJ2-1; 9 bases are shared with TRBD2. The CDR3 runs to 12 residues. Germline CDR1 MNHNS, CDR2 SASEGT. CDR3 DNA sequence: TGTGTTAGCGGGAGCTCCTACAATGAGCAGTTCTTC. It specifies CVSGSSYNEQFF.

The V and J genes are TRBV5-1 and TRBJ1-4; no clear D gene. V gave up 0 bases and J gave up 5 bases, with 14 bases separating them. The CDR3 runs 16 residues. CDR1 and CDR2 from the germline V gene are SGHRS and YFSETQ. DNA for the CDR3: TGCGCCAGCAGCTTGGATGTCCTTGAAGGAAATGAAAAACTGTTTTTT. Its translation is CASSLDVLEGNEKLFF. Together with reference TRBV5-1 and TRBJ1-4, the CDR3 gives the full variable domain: KAGVTQTPRYLIKTRGQQVTLSCSPISGHRSVSWYQQTPGQGLQFLFEYFSETQRNKGNFPGRFSGRQFSNSRSEMNVSTLELGDSALYLCASSLDVLEGNEKLFFGSGTQLSVL.

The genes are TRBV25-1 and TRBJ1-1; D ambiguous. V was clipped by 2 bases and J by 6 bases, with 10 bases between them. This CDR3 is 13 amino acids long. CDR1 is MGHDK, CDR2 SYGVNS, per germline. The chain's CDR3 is CASSEIAEAEAFF. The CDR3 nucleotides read TGTGCCAGCAGTGAAATCGCTGAAGCTGAAGCTTTCTTT.

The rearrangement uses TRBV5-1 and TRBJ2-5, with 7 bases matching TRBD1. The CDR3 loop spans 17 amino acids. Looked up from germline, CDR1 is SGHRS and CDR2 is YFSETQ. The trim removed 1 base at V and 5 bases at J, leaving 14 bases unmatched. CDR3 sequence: CASSLSQGPALGETQYF. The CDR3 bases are TGCGCCAGCAGCTTGTCACAGGGGCCGGCTTTGGGGGAGACCCAGTACTTC.

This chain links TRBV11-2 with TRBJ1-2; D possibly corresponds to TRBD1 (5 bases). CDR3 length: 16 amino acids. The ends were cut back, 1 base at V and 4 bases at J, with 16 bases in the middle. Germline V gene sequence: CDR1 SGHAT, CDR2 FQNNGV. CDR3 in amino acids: CASSLGPGPGRYGYTF. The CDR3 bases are TGTGCCAGCAGCTTAGGGCCCGGGCCAGGGCGCTATGGCTACACCTTC.

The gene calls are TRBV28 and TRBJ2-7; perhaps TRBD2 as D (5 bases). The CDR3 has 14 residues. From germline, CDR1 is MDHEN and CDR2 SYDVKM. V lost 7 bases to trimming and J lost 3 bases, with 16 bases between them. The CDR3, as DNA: TGTGCCAGCACCTCATCCGGGGAAGGCTACGAGCAGTACTTC. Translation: CASTSSGEGYEQYF. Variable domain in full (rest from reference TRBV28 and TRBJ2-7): DVKVTQSSRYLVKRTGEKVFLECVQDMDHENMFWYRQDPGLGLRLIYFSYDVKMKEKGDIPEGYSVSREKKERFSLILESASTNQTSMYLCASTSSGEGYEQYFGPGTRLTVT.

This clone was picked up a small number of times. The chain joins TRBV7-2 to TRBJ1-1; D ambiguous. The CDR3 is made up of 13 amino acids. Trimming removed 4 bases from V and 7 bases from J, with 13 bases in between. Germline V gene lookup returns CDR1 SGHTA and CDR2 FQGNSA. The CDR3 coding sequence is TGTGCCAGCAGCTCCTATGGACCAAGTGAAGCTTTCTTT. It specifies CASSSYGPSEAFF.

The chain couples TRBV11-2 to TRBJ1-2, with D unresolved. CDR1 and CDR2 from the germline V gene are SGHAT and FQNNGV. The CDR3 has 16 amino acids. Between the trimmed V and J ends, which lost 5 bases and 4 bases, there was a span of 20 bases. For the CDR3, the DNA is TGTGCCAGCAGCCCACTACTGCCGGAGGGCGGCTATGGCTACACCTTC. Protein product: CASSPLLPEGGYGYTF.

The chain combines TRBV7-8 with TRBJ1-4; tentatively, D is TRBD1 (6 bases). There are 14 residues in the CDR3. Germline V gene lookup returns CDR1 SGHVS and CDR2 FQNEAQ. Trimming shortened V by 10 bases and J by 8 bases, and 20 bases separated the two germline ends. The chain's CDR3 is CATSSQGGREKLFF. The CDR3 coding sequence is TGTGCCACATCCTCCCAAGGGGGTCGGGAAAAACTGTTTTTT.

The DNA for the CDR3 is TGTGCCTGGAGGGGTCTACCAAGCTCTGGAAACACCATATATTTT. This gives the protein CAWRGLPSSGNTIYF. The gene calls are TRBV30 and TRBJ1-3, with D unclear. The CDR3 has 15 residues. Germline CDR1 is GTSNPN and CDR2 is SVGIG (reference sequence). Trimming pared 3 bases from V and 0 bases from J, leaving 12 bases between.

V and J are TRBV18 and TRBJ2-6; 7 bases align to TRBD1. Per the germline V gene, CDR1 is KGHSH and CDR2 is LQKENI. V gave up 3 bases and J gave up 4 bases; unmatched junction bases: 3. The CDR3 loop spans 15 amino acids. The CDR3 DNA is TGTGCCAGCTCACCGGGACAGCCCGGGGCCAACGTCCTGACTTTC. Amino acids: CASSPGQPGANVLTF.

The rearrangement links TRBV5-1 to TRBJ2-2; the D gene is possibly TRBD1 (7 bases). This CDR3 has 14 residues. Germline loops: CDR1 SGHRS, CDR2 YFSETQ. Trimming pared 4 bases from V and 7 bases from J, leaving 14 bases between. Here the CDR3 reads CASSPDREDGELFF. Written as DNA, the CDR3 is TGCGCCAGCAGCCCCGACAGGGAGGACGGGGAGCTGTTTTTT.

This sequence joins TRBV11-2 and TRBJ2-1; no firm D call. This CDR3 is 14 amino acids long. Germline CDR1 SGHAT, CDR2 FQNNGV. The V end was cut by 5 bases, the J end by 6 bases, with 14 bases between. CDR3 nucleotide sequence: TGTGCCAGCAGCCCTTTGGGTTCCGGCAATGAGCAGTTCTTC. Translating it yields CASSPLGSGNEQFF.

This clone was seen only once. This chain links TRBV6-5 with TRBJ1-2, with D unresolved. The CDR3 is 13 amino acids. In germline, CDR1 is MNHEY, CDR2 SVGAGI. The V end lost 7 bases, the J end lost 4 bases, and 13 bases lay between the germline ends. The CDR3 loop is CASKNGGPYGYTF. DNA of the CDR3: TGTGCCAGCAAGAACGGAGGGCCCTATGGCTACACCTTC.

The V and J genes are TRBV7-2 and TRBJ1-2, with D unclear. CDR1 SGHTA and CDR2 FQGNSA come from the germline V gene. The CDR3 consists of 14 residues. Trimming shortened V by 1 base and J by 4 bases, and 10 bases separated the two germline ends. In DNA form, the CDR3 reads TGTGCCAGCAGCTTAGATTTCGGGTCCTATGGCTACACCTTC. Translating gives CASSLDFGSYGYTF.

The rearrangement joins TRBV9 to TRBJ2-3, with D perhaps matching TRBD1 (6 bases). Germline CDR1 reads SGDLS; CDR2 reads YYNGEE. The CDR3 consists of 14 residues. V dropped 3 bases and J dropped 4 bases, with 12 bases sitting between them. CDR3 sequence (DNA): TGTGCCAGCAGCGCCCTACAGGGCTCAGATACGCAGTATTTT. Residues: CASSALQGSDTQYF.

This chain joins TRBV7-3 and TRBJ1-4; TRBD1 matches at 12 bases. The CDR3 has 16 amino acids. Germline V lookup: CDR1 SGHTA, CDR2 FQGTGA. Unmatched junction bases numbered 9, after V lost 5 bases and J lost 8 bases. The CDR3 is CASSKPGQGAGEKLFF. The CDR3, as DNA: TGTGCCAGCAGCAAACCGGGACAGGGGGCTGGGGAAAAACTGTTTTTT. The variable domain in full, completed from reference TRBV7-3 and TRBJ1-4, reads GAGVSQTPSNKVTEKGKYVELRCDPISGHTALYWYRQSLGQGPEFLIYFQGTGAADDSGLPNDRFFAVRPEGSVSTLKIQRTERGDSAVYLCASSKPGQGAGEKLFFGSGTQLSVL.

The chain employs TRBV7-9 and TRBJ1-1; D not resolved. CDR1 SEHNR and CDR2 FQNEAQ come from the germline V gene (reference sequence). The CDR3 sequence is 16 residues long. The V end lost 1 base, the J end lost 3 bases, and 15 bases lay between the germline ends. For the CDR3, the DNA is TGTGCCAGCAGCTTAGGCGTCCTTGTGGGGTACACTGAAGCTTTCTTT. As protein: CASSLGVLVGYTEAFF.

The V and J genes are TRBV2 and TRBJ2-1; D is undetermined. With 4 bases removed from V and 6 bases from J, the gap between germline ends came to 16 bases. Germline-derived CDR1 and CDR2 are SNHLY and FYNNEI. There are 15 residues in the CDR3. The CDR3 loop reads CASSVSLGFSNEQFF. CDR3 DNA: TGTGCCAGCAGTGTTTCTCTGGGATTTAGCAATGAGCAGTTCTTC.

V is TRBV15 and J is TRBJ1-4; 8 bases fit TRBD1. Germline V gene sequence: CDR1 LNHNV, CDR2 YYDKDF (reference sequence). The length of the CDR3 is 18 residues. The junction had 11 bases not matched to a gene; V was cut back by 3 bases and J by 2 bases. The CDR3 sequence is CATSSGTGSHLTNEKLFF. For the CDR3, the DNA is TGTGCCACCAGCAGCGGGACAGGTTCTCACCTTACTAATGAAAAACTGTTTTTT.

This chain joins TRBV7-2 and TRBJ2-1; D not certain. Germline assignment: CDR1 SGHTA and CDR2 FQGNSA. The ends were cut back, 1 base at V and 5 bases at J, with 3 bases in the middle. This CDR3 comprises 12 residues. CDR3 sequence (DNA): TGTGCCAGCAGCTTAGGGGACAATGAGCAGTTCTTC. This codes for CASSLGDNEQFF.

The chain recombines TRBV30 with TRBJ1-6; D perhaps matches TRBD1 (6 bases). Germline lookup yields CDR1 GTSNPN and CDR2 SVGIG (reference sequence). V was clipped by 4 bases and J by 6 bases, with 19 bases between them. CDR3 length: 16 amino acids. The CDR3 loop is CAWNPFRGGGNSPLHF. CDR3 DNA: TGTGCCTGGAATCCTTTCCGGGGAGGGGGTAATTCACCCCTCCACTTT.

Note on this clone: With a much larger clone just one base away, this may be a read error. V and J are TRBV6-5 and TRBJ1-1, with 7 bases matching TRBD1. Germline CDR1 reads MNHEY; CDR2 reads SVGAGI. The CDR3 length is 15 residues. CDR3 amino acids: CAGSSFPTGRPEAFF. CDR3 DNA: TGTGCCGGCAGCTCCTTCCCGACAGGGCGCCCTGAAGCTTTCTTT.

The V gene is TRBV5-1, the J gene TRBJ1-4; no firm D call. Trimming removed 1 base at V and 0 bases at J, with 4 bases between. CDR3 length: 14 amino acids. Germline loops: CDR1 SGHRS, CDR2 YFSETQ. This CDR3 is CASSLSATNEKLFF. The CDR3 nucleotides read TGCGCCAGCAGCTTGTCTGCAACTAATGAAAAACTGTTTTTT.

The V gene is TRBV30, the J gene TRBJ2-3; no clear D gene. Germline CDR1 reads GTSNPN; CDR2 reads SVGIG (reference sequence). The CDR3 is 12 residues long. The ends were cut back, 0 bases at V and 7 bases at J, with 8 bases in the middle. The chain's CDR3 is CAWSVSENTQYF. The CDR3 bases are TGTGCCTGGAGTGTAAGCGAGAATACGCAGTATTTT.

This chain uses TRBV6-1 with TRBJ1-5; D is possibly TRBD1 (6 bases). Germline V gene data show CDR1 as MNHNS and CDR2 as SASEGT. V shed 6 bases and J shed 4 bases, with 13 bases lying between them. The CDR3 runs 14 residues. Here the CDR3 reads CASSTGIWNQPQHF. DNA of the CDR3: TGTGCCAGCAGCACAGGGATCTGGAATCAGCCCCAGCATTTT.

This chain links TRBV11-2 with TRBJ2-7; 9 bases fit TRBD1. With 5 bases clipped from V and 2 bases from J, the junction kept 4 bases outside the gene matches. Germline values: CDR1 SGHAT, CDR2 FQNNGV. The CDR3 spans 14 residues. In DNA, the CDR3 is TGTGCCAGCAGCGTACGGACAGGGGCCTACGAGCAGTACTTC. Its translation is CASSVRTGAYEQYF. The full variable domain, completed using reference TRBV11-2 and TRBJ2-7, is EAGVAQSPRYKIIEKRQSVAFWCNPISGHATLYWYQQILGQGPKLLIQFQNNGVVDDSQLPKDRFSAERLKGVDSTLKIQPAKLEDSAVYLCASSVRTGAYEQYFGPGTRLTVT.

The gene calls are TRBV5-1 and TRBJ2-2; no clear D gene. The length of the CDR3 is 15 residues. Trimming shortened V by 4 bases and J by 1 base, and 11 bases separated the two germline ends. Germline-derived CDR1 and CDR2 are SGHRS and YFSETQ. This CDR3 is CASSLARRNTGELFF. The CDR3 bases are TGCGCCAGCAGCCTCGCCAGGCGGAACACCGGGGAGCTGTTTTTT.

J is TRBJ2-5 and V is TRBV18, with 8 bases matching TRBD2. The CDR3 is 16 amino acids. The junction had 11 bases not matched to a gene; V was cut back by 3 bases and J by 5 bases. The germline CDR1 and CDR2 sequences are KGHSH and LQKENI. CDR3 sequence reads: CASSPRGAGEGETQYF. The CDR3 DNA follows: TGTGCCAGCTCACCCAGAGGAGCGGGAGAGGGGGAGACCCAGTACTTC. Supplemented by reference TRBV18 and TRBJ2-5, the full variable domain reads NAGVMQNPRHLVRRRGQEARLRCSPMKGHSHVYWYRQLPEEGLKFMVYLQKENIIDESGMPKERFSAEFPKEGPSILRIQQVVRGDSAAYFCASSPRGAGEGETQYFGPGTRLLVL.